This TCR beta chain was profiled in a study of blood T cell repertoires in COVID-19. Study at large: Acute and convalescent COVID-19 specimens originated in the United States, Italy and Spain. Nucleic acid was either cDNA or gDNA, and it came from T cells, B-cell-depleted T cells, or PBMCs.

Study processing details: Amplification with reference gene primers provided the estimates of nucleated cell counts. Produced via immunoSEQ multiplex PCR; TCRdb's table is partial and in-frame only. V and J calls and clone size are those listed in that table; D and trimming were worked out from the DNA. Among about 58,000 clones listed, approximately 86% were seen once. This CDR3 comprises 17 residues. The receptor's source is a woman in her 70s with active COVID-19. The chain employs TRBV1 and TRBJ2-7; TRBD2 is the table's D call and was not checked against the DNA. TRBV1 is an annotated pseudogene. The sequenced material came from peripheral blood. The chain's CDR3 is CTSSQDWTSGSLYEQYF. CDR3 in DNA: TGCACCAGCAGCCAAGATTGGACTAGCGGGAGTTTATACGAGCAGTACTTC.